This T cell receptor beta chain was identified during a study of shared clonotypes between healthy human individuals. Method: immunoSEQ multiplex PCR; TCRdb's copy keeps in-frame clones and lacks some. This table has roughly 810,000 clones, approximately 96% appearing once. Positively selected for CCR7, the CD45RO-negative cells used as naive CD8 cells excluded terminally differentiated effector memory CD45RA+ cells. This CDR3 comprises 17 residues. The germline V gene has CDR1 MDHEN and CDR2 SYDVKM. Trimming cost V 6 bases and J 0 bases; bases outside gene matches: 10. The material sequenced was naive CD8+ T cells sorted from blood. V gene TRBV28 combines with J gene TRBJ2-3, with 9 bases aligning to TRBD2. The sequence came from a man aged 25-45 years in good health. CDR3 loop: CASSPLSTSGSTDTQYF. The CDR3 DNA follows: TGTGCCAGCAGCCCTTTAAGCACTAGCGGGAGCACAGATACGCAGTATTTT.